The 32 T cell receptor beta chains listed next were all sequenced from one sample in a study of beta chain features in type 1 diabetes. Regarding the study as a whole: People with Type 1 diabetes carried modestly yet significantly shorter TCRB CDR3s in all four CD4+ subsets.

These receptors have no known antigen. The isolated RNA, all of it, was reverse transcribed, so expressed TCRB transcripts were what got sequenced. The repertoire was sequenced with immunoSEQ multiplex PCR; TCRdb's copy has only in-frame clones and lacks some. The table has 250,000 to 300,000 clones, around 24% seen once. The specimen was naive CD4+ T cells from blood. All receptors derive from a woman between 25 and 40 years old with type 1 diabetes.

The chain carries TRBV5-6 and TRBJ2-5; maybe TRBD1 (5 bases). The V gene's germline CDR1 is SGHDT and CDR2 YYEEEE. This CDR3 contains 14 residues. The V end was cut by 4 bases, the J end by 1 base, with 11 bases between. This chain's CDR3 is CASSLDRIQETQYF. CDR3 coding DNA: TGTGCCAGCAGCCTAGACAGAATCCAAGAGACCCAGTACTTC. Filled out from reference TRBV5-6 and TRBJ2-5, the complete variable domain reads DAGVTQSPTHLIKTRGQQVTLRCSPKSGHDTVSWYQQALGQGPQFIFQYYEEEERQRGNFPDRFSGHQFPNYSSELNVNALLLGDSALYLCASSLDRIQETQYFGPGTRLLVL.

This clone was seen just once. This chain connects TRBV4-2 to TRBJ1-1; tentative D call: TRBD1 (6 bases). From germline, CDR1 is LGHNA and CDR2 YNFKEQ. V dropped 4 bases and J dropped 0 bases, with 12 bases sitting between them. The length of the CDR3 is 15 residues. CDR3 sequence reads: CASSPIEGVNTEAFF. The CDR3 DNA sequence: TGTGCCAGCAGCCCGATAGAGGGGGTGAACACTGAAGCTTTCTTT.

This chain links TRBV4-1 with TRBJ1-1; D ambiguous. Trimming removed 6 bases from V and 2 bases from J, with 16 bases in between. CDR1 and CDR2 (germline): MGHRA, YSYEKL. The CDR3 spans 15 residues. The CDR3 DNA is TGCGCCAGCAGTCACCCAAGCAGAGGAAACACTGAAGCTTTCTTT. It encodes CASSHPSRGNTEAFF.

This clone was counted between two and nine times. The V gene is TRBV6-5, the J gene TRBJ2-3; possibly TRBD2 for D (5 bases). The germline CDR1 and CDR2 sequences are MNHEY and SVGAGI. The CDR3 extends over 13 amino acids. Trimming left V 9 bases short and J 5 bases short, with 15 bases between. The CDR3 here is CARIEGVIDTQYF. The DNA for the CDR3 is TGTGCCAGAATTGAGGGAGTAATAGATACGCAGTATTTT.

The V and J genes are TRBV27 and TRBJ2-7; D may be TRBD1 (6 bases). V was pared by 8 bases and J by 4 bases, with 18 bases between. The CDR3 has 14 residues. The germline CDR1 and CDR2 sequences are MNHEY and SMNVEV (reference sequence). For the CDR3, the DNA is TGTGCCAGCCGACGATCCGGGACACGGTACGAGCAGTACTTC. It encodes CASRRSGTRYEQYF.

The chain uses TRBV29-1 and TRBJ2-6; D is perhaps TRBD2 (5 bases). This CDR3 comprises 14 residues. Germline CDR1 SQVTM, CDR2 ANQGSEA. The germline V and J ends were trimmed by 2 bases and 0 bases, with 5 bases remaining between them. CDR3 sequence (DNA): TGCAGCGTTGAACGGGGCTCTGGGGCCAACGTCCTGACTTTC. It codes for CSVERGSGANVLTF.

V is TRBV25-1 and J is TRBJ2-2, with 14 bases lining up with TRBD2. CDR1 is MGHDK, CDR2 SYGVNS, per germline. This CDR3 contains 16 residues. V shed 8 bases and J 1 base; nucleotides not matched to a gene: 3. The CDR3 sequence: CASCGTSGRNTGELFF. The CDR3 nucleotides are TGTGCCAGCTGCGGGACTAGCGGGAGGAACACCGGGGAGCTGTTTTTT.

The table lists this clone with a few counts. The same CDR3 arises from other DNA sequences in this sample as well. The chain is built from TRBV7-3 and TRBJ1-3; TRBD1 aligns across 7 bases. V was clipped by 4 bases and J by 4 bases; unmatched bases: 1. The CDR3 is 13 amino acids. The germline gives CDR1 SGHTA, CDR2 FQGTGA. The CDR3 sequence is CASSSGQGNTIYF. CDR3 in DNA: TGTGCCAGCAGCTCGGGACAGGGAAACACCATATATTTT.

The CDR3 DNA follows: TGTGCCAGCAGGGGGACTAGCGGGACGAATGAGCAGTTCTTC. This sequence encodes CASRGTSGTNEQFF. The genes are TRBV11-2 and TRBJ2-1; 13 bases line up with TRBD2. Germline V gene lookup returns CDR1 SGHAT and CDR2 FQNNGV. This CDR3 comprises 14 residues. V shed 6 bases and J 7 bases; nucleotides not matched to a gene: 3.

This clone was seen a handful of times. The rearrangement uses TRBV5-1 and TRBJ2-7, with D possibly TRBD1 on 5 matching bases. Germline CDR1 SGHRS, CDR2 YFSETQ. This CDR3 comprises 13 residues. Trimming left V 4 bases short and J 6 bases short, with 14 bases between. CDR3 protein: CASSPSDSGEQYF. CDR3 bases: TGCGCCAGCAGCCCCTCAGACAGTGGCGAGCAGTACTTC.

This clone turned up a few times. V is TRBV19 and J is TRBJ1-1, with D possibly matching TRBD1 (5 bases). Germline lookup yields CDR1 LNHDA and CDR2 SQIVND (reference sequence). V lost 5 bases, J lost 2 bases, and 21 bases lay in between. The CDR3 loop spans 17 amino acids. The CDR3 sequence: CASSHPDRGRANTEAFF. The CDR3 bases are TGTGCCAGTAGTCACCCCGATAGGGGCAGGGCAAACACTGAAGCTTTCTTT.

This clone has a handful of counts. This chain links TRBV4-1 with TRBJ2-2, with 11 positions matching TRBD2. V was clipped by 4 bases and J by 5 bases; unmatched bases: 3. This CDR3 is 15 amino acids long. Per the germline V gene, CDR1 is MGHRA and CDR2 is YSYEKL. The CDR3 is CASSPRLAGTGELFF. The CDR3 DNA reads TGCGCCAGCAGCCCCCGACTAGCGGGGACCGGGGAGCTGTTTTTT.

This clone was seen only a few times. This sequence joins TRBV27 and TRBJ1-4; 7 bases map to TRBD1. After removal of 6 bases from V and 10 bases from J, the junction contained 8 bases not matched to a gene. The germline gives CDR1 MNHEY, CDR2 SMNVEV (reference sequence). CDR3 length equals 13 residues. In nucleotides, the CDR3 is TGTGCCAGCAGCCTTAGACAGGGCGGAAAACTGTTTTTT. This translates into CASSLRQGGKLFF. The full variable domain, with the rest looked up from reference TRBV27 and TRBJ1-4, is EAQVTQNPRYLITVTGKKLTVTCSQNMNHEYMSWYRQDPGLGLRQIYYSMNVEVTDKGDVPEGYKVSRKEKRNFPLILESPSPNQTSLYFCASSLRQGGKLFFGSGTQLSVL.

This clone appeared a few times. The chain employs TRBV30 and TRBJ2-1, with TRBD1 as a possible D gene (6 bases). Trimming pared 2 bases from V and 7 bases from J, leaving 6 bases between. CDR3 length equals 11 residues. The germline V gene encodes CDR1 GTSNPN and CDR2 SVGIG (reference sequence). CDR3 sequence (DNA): TGTGCCTGGAGTACAGGGAATGAGCAGTTCTTC. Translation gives CAWSTGNEQFF.

In nucleotides, the CDR3 is TGTGCTAGTGGTTTGGTCCAACCGGCAGATACGCAGTATTTT. As protein: CASGLVQPADTQYF. The V and J genes are TRBV12-5 and TRBJ2-3; D not resolved. Trimming pared 0 bases from V and 4 bases from J, leaving 8 bases between. CDR3 length: 14 amino acids. Germline-derived CDR1 and CDR2 are LGHNT and FRNRAP.

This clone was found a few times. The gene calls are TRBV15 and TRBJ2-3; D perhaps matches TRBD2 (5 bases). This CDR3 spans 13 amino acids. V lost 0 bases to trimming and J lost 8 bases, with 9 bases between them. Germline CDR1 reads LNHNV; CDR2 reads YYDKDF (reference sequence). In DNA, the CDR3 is TGTGCCACCAGCAGAGATCGGAGGTCTACGCAGTATTTT. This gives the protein CATSRDRRSTQYF. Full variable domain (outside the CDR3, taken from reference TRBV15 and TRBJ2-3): DAMVIQNPRYQVTQFGKPVTLSCSQTLNHNVMYWYQQKSSQAPKLLFHYYDKDFNNEADTPDNFQSRRPNTSFCFLDIRSPGLGDTAMYLCATSRDRRSTQYFGPGTRLTVL.

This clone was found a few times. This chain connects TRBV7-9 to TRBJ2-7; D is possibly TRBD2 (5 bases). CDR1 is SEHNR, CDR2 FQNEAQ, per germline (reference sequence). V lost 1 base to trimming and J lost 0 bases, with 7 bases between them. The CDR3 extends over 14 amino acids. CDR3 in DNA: TGTGCCAGCAGCTTAGACACTAGCTCCTACGAGCAGTACTTC. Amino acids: CASSLDTSSYEQYF.

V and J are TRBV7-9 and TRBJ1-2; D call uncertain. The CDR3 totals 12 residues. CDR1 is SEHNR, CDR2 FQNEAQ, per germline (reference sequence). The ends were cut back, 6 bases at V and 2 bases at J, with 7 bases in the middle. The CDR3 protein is CASSTENYGYTF. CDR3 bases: TGTGCCAGCAGTACAGAAAACTATGGCTACACCTTC.

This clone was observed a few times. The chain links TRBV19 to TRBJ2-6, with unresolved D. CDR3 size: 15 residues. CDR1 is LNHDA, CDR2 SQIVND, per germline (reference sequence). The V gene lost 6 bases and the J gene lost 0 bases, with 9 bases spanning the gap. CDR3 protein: CASSDIRSGANVLTF. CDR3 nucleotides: TGTGCCAGTAGCGACATCCGCTCTGGGGCCAACGTCCTGACTTTC.

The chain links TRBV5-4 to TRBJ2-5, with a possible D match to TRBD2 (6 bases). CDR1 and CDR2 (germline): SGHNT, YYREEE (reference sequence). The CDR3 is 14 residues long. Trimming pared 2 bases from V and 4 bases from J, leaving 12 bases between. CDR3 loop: CASSFGSVGETQYF. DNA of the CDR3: TGTGCCAGCAGCTTCGGGAGTGTGGGAGAGACCCAGTACTTC. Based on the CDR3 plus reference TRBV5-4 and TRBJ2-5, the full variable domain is ETGVTQSPTHLIKTRGQQVTLRCSSQSGHNTVSWYQQALGQGPQFIFQYYREEENGRGNFPPRFSGLQFPNYSSELNVNALELDDSALYLCASSFGSVGETQYFGPGTRLLVL.

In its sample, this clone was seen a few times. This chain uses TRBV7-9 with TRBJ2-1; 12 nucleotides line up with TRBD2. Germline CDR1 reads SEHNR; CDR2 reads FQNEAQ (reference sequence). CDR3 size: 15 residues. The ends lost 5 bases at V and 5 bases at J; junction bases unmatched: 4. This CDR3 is CASSQGLAGDNEQFF. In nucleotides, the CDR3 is TGTGCCAGCAGCCAGGGACTAGCGGGCGACAATGAGCAGTTCTTC.

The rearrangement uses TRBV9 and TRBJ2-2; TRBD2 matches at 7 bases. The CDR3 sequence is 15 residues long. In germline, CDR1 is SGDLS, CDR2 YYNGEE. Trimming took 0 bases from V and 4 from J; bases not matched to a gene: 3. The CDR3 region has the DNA TGTGCCAGCAGCGTAGGCGGGAGAGGCACCGGGGAGCTGTTTTTT. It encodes CASSVGGRGTGELFF.

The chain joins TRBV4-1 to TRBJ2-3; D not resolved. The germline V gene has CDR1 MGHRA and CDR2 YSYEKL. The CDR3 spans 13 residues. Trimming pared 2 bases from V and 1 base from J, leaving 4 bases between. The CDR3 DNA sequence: TGCGCCAGCAGCCAACAGGGCACAGATACGCAGTATTTT. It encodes CASSQQGTDTQYF.

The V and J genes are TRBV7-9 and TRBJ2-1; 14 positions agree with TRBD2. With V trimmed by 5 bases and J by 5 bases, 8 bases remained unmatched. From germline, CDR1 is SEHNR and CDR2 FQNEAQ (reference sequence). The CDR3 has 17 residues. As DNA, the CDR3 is TGTGCCAGCAGCCGCGGACTAGCGGGAGGTACCAACAATGAGCAGTTCTTC. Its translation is CASSRGLAGGTNNEQFF.

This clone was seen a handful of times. The CDR3 coding sequence is TGTGCCATCAGCCTGGGGACTATACTAGCGGATAGACCCTACGAGCAGTACTTC. Its translation: CAISLGTILADRPYEQYF. The chain carries TRBV10-3 and TRBJ2-7, with 8 nucleotides matching TRBD2. CDR1 is ENHRY and CDR2 is SYGVKD in the germline V gene. V trimming: 6 bases; J trimming: 2 bases; junction bases outside the gene matches: 18. This CDR3 is built from 18 residues.

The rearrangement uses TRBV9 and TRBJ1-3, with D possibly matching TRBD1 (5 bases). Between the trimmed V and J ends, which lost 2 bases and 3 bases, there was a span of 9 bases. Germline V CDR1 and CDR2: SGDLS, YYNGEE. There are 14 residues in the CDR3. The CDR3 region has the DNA TGTGCCAGCAGCGTTTCCGGGGGTGGAAACACCATATATTTT. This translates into CASSVSGGGNTIYF.

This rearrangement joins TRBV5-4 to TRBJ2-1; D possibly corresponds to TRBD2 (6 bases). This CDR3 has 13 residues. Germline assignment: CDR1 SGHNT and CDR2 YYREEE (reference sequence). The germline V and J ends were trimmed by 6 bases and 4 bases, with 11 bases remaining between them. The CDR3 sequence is CASTPSAYNEQFF. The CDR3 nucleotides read TGTGCCAGCACTCCTAGCGCGTACAATGAGCAGTTCTTC.

CDR3 sequence: CASSYGGSPYNEQFF. The CDR3 nucleotides read TGTGCCAGCAGCTATGGGGGGAGCCCCTACAATGAGCAGTTCTTC. V is TRBV7-3 and J is TRBJ2-1; D possibly corresponds to TRBD2 (6 bases). V was shortened by 4 bases and J by 2 bases, with 12 bases between the two germline ends. Per germline, CDR1 SGHTA and CDR2 FQGTGA. The CDR3 consists of 15 residues.

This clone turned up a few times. CDR3 sequence: CASRTGQRNQPQHF. Written as DNA, the CDR3 is TGTGCCAGCAGGACGGGACAGCGCAATCAGCCCCAGCATTTT. V is TRBV28 and J is TRBJ1-5, with TRBD1 matching over 7 bases. Germline trimming cut 6 bases from V and 2 bases from J; bases unmatched to any gene: 4. Germline assignment: CDR1 MDHEN and CDR2 SYDVKM. The length of the CDR3 is 14 residues.

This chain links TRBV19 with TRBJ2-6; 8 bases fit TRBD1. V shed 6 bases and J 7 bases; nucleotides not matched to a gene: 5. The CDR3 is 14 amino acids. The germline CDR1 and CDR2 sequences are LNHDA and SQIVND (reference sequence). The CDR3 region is CASSPGQAANVLTF. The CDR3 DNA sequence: TGTGCCAGTAGCCCGGGACAGGCAGCCAACGTCCTGACTTTC.

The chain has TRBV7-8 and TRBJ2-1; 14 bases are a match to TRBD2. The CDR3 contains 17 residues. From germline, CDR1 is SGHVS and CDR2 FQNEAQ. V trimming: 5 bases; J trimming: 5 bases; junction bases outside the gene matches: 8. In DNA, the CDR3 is TGTGCCAGCAGCCCTTGGACTAGCGGGAGGCCCGACAATGAGCAGTTCTTC. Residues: CASSPWTSGRPDNEQFF.

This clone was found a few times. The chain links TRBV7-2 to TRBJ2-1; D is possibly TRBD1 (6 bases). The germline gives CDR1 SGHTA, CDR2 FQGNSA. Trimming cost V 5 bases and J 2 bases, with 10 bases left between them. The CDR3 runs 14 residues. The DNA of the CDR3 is TGTGCCAGCAGCATGAGGACAGCCTACAATGAGCAGTTCTTC. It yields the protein CASSMRTAYNEQFF.